This T cell receptor (beta chain) appears in the sequencing data of a study of CXCR3-negative and CXCR3-positive naive CD8 T cells. With regard to this clonotype: Antigen unknown.

The method, 5' RACE with UMI labels, was used to prepare the TRB cDNA libraries. TCRdb processed the 5' RACE reads again and assigns one entry to each CDR3 protein, with no DNA. The table for this sample gives around 66,000 distinct CDR3 sequences. Study-level results: CXCR3-positive naive cells carried more hydrophobic TRB CDR3s than CXCR3-negative naive cells did. Both naive subsets, CXCR3-negative and CXCR3-positive, displayed similar TRBV-TRBJ usage, unlike memory cells.

This CDR3 comprises 15 residues. Per germline, CDR1 MNHEY and CDR2 SVGEGT. The rearrangement uses TRBV6-2 or TRBV6-3 and TRBJ2-1. Sample: naive CXCR3+ CD8+ T cells from blood. Regarding subset: CD45RO-CCR7+CD27+CD95- naive CD8+ T cells expressing CXCR3 (TNR3+). The receptor was isolated from a human donor in good health. Some clones in this sample may be carry-over from other donors' samples. The CDR3 loop reads CASSYMASNYNEQFF.